These 27 T cell receptor beta chains came from one sample sequenced in a study of CD4 T cells in relation to SARS-CoV-2 and coronaviruses. The antigens these receptors bind are not known. The unexposed donors gave CD4+ T cells in about 2011-2018, prior to COVID-19. After about 10 days of culture, CD4+ T cells were isolated. Assay: immunoSEQ multiplex PCR; the TCRdb copy retains only in-frame clones and omits some. The data contain 25,000 to 35,000 clones, approximately 80% of them seen just once; the ten biggest clones take up approximately 15%. The specimen was CD4+ T cells from PBMCs, cultured in vitro. These receptors all stem from a human donor in good health.

The V and J genes are TRBV14 and TRBJ1-2; TRBD1 matches 8 bases. V lost 4 bases to trimming and J lost 7 bases; unmatched junction nucleotides: 5. CDR1 SGHDN and CDR2 FVKESK come from the germline V gene. The CDR3 has 13 residues. The CDR3 DNA follows: TGTGCCAGCAGCCCGGACAGGGTCGCTGGCTACACCTTC. Protein: CASSPDRVAGYTF.

This chain links TRBV11-3 with TRBJ2-1; 10 bases line up with TRBD2. CDR1 and CDR2 (germline): SGHNT, YENEEA. Unmatched junction bases numbered 1, after V lost 4 bases and J lost 4 bases. CDR3 size: 14 residues. The CDR3 region is CASSSTSGYNEQFF. Here the CDR3 DNA reads TGTGCCAGCAGCTCGACTAGCGGGTACAATGAGCAGTTCTTC.

The chain recombines TRBV5-1 with TRBJ2-5, with 9 positions matching TRBD1. V was pared by 1 base and J by 1 base, with 8 bases of the junction left unmatched. The CDR3 has 17 amino acids. The V gene's germline CDR1 is SGHRS and CDR2 YFSETQ. The CDR3 loop reads CASSLHRGRDLQETQYF. CDR3 nucleotides: TGCGCCAGCAGCTTGCACAGGGGGCGAGACCTCCAAGAGACCCAGTACTTC.

This chain connects TRBV5-4 to TRBJ1-4, with D possibly being TRBD1 (6 bases). Per germline, CDR1 SGHNT and CDR2 YYREEE (reference sequence). V gave up 0 bases and J gave up 7 bases, with 19 bases separating them. CDR3 length: 17 amino acids. CDR3 residues: CASSLGRGHSTSEKLFF. The CDR3 DNA reads as TGTGCCAGCAGCTTGGGTCGGGGACACAGCACAAGTGAAAAACTGTTTTTT.

The V call is TRBV7-2, the J call TRBJ2-7; 10 nucleotides line up with TRBD2. Per the germline V gene, CDR1 is SGHTA and CDR2 is FQGNSA. Trimming at V came to 6 bases and at J to 4 bases, leaving 12 bases not matched to a gene. The CDR3 extends over 16 amino acids. The CDR3 protein is CASRELGLAVNYEQYF. CDR3 in DNA: TGTGCCAGCAGGGAACTTGGACTAGCGGTCAATTACGAGCAGTACTTC.

The genes are TRBV5-1 and TRBJ2-1, with 9 bases identical to TRBD1. The germline gives CDR1 SGHRS, CDR2 YFSETQ. The CDR3 is 14 amino acids. V shed 0 bases, J shed 7 bases, and the junction held 2 bases outside the gene matches. The CDR3 reads CASSLGDRVNEQFF. The CDR3 DNA reads TGCGCCAGCAGCTTGGGGGACAGGGTAAATGAGCAGTTCTTC.

This clone has just one count. The chain is built from TRBV7-2 and TRBJ2-7, with 8 nucleotides matching TRBD1. The CDR3 runs to 15 residues. Germline CDR1 SGHTA, CDR2 FQGNSA. The V and J ends lost 2 bases and 3 bases, in that order; junction bases with no gene match: 6. This chain's CDR3 is CASSLSQGAVYEQYF. The CDR3 DNA follows: TGTGCCAGCAGCTTAAGTCAGGGGGCGGTCTACGAGCAGTACTTC.

This clone has more than one count but fewer than ten. This chain joins TRBV9 and TRBJ1-4; TRBD1 might be the D (6 bases). The CDR3 is 14 amino acids. Trimming took 4 bases from V and 5 from J, leaving 12 bases between them. The germline V gene has CDR1 SGDLS and CDR2 YYNGEE. CDR3 DNA: TGTGCCAGCAGCCCACACGGGGGCAATGAAAAACTGTTTTTT. Translation gives CASSPHGGNEKLFF.

The chain has TRBV7-6 and TRBJ2-2; D is undetermined. Germline values: CDR1 SGHVS, CDR2 FNYEAQ. V lost 0 bases and J lost 5, with 13 bases in between. This CDR3 contains 16 residues. The DNA of the CDR3 is TGTGCCAGCAGCTTAGCCCCAACCACTCAAACCGGGGAGCTGTTTTTT. Its protein is CASSLAPTTQTGELFF. Supplemented by reference TRBV7-6 and TRBJ2-2, the full variable domain reads GAGVSQSPRYKVTKRGQDVALRCDPISGHVSLYWYRQALGQGPEFLTYFNYEAQQDKSGLPNDRFSAERPEGSISTLTIQRTEQRDSAMYRCASSLAPTTQTGELFFGEGSRLTVL.

Only one count was recorded for this clone. This chain links TRBV5-8 with TRBJ2-3, with 7 bases aligning to TRBD1. Germline-derived CDR1 and CDR2 are SGHTS and YDEGEE. The length of the CDR3 is 15 residues. Trimming removed 2 bases from V and 1 base from J; junction bases left unmatched: 4. The CDR3 nucleotides read TGTGCCAGCAGCTTCAAGGGGGCTGGCACAGATACGCAGTATTTT. This sequence encodes CASSFKGAGTDTQYF.

The chain is built from TRBV9 and TRBJ2-3; 9 positions agree with TRBD2. The CDR3 is made up of 18 amino acids. Germline assignment: CDR1 SGDLS and CDR2 YYNGEE. V was clipped by 0 bases and J by 4 bases; unmatched bases: 12. For the CDR3, the DNA is TGTGCCAGCAGCGTAGCCCAGGGGGTAGCGGGAGAGGCAGATACGCAGTATTTT. It codes for CASSVAQGVAGEADTQYF. Variable domain in full (rest from reference TRBV9 and TRBJ2-3): DSGVTQTPKHLITATGQRVTLRCSPRSGDLSVYWYQQSLDQGLQFLIQYYNGEERAKGNILERFSAQQFPDLHSELNLSSLELGDSALYFCASSVAQGVAGEADTQYFGPGTRLTVL.

This clone was seen just once. This rearrangement joins TRBV20-1 to TRBJ2-1; possible D gene TRBD2, 5 bases. Between the trimmed V and J ends, which lost 3 bases and 3 bases, there was a span of 18 bases. The CDR3 covers 16 residues. CDR1 is DFQATT, CDR2 SNEGSKA, per germline (reference sequence). The CDR3 loop is CSASRVVVTNYNEQFF. CDR3 coding DNA: TGCAGTGCTAGTCGGGTGGTCGTGACTAACTACAATGAGCAGTTCTTC.

The chain has TRBV7-9 and TRBJ2-5, with 9 nucleotides matching TRBD1. The CDR3 covers 15 residues. V was pared by 5 bases and J by 2 bases, with 6 bases of the junction left unmatched. The germline CDR1 and CDR2 sequences are SEHNR and FQNEAQ (reference sequence). CDR3 bases: TGTGCCAGCAGCCCCCGGGACAGGGAACAAGAGACCCAGTACTTC. This gives the protein CASSPRDREQETQYF.

The V gene is TRBV6-6, the J gene TRBJ2-7; possible D gene TRBD2, 5 bases. This CDR3 contains 14 residues. Trimming cost V 5 bases and J 4 bases, with 15 bases left between them. Germline CDR1 reads MNHNY; CDR2 reads SVGAGI (reference sequence). The CDR3 region has the DNA TGTGCCAGCAGTCCGACCGGACTTATGTACGAGCAGTACTTC. It codes for CASSPTGLMYEQYF.

The chain has TRBV19 and TRBJ1-1, with a possible D match to TRBD1 (5 bases). V gave up 7 bases and J gave up 0 bases, with 15 bases separating them. Germline CDR1 is LNHDA and CDR2 is SQIVND (reference sequence). This CDR3 is built from 15 residues. As DNA, the CDR3 is TGTGCCAGTACCTCGACGGCGGGGCTGAACACTGAAGCTTTCTTT. Protein: CASTSTAGLNTEAFF.

This clone was recorded once. The gene calls are TRBV6-2 or TRBV6-3 and TRBJ2-1, with 9 nucleotides matching TRBD2. Germline-derived CDR1 and CDR2 are MNHEY and SVGEGT. Germline trimming cut 2 bases from V and 7 bases from J; bases unmatched to any gene: 12. The CDR3 covers 17 residues. The chain's CDR3 is CASSYRLLAGGRNEQFF. In DNA form, the CDR3 reads TGTGCCAGCAGTTACAGATTACTTGCGGGGGGGCGAAATGAGCAGTTCTTC.

This sequence joins TRBV9 and TRBJ1-3; D perhaps matches TRBD1 (5 bases). The CDR3 extends over 17 amino acids. Germline-derived CDR1 and CDR2 are SGDLS and YYNGEE. V dropped 0 bases and J dropped 8 bases, with 21 bases sitting between them. The CDR3 bases are TGTGCCAGCAGCGTAGAACTCTTGGGGACGGATGGGGACACCATATATTTT. Translating gives CASSVELLGTDGDTIYF.

The chain has TRBV4-1 and TRBJ2-5; D possibly corresponds to TRBD1 (5 bases). CDR3 length equals 15 residues. Trimming stripped 3 bases from V and 7 bases from J, with 18 bases between. Per germline, CDR1 MGHRA and CDR2 YSYEKL. CDR3 sequence (DNA): TGCGCCAGCAGCCATCCTCAGGGTTATGGGCGGACCCAGTACTTC. It codes for CASSHPQGYGRTQYF.

This chain connects TRBV12-5 to TRBJ1-1; tentatively, D is TRBD1 (5 bases). The germline gives CDR1 LGHNT, CDR2 FRNRAP. The CDR3 contains 12 residues. The V gene lost 7 bases and the J gene lost 7 bases, with 13 bases spanning the gap. The CDR3 sequence is CASALGEFEAFF. CDR3 nucleotide sequence: TGTGCTAGTGCCTTAGGGGAGTTTGAAGCTTTCTTT.

The chain links TRBV6-2 or TRBV6-3 to TRBJ2-5, with D possibly matching TRBD2 (7 bases). CDR3 size: 14 residues. Germline V CDR1 and CDR2: MNHEY, SVGEGT. Trimming left V 0 bases short and J 9 bases short, with 14 bases between. CDR3 region: CASSYSAGALPQYF. The DNA for the CDR3 is TGTGCCAGCAGTTACTCGGCGGGGGCCTTGCCCCAGTACTTC.

This chain joins TRBV7-3 and TRBJ2-2, with D possibly matching TRBD2 (6 bases). Germline CDR1 and CDR2: SGHTA and FQGTGA. V dropped 5 bases and J dropped 7 bases, with 17 bases sitting between them. The CDR3 totals 15 residues. The CDR3 here is CASSPRPGEFGELFF. CDR3 coding DNA: TGTGCCAGCAGCCCACGGCCGGGGGAGTTCGGGGAGCTGTTTTTT.

The chain carries TRBV7-9 and TRBJ1-3; TRBD1 aligns across 7 bases. V dropped 3 bases and J dropped 2; count of bases not matched to a gene: 4. This CDR3 has 15 residues. The germline V gene has CDR1 SEHNR and CDR2 FQNEAQ (reference sequence). CDR3 region: CASSFDRVAGNTIYF. The CDR3, as DNA: TGTGCCAGCAGCTTCGACAGGGTGGCTGGAAACACCATATATTTT. Combining the CDR3 with reference TRBV7-9 and TRBJ1-3 gives the whole variable domain DTGVSQNPRHKITKRGQNVTFRCDPISEHNRLYWYRQTLGQGPEFLTYFQNEAQLEKSRLLSDRFSAERPKGSFSTLEIQRTEQGDSAMYLCASSFDRVAGNTIYFGEGSWLTVV.

This clone was seen once. The chain combines TRBV6-6 with TRBJ1-1; 7 bases fit TRBD1. The trim removed 7 bases at V and 6 bases at J, leaving 17 bases unmatched. The CDR3 loop spans 16 amino acids. The germline V gene has CDR1 MNHNY and CDR2 SVGAGI (reference sequence). The CDR3 sequence is CASTSGGGSERAEAFF. The CDR3 coding sequence is TGTGCCAGCACCTCAGGGGGGGGGAGCGAAAGGGCTGAAGCTTTCTTT.

This clone has only a few counts. The chain is built from TRBV12-1 and TRBJ1-6. TRBV12-1 is marked as a pseudogene. The CDR3 consists of 13 residues. CDR3 amino acids: CASSFISPGTLHF. CDR3 bases: TGTGCCAGCAGCTTCATAAGTCCCGGGACCCTCCACTTT.

The chain couples TRBV7-2 to TRBJ2-3; D gene unclear. V was shortened by 3 bases and J by 3 bases, with 4 bases between the two germline ends. CDR1 and CDR2 (germline): SGHTA, FQGNSA. This CDR3 is built from 12 residues. CDR3 coding DNA: TGTGCCAGCAGCTTCCAGACAGATACGCAGTATTTT. This sequence encodes CASSFQTDTQYF.

With regard to this clone: Compared with germline, one end of the junction differs, possibly owing to a read error. Here the CDR3 reads CGSVPGELNYGYTF. CDR3 coding DNA: TGCGGGAGTGTACCGGGGGAGCTAAACTATGGCTACACCTTC. The J gene is TRBJ1-2, the V gene TRBV30; D possibly corresponds to TRBD1 (5 bases). The CDR3 totals 14 residues. Germline V lookup: CDR1 GTSNPN, CDR2 SVGIG (reference sequence).

This rearrangement joins TRBV7-9 to TRBJ1-6; maybe TRBD1 (5 bases). The germline CDR1 and CDR2 sequences are SEHNR and FQNEAQ (reference sequence). V shed 4 bases and J shed 7 bases, with 11 bases lying between them. The CDR3 spans 14 residues. DNA of the CDR3: TGTGCCAGCAGCTCCTTCAGGGCAAATTCACCCCTCCACTTT. Translation gives CASSSFRANSPLHF.